Below are 5 T cell receptor beta chains sequenced from a single sample in a study of shared clonotypes between healthy human individuals. Libraries were prepared by immunoSEQ multiplex PCR; TCRdb keeps only in-frame clonotypes and omits some of them. Of some 1,600,000 clones in the sample, approximately 98% were seen once. The specimen was naive CD4+ T cells sorted from blood. Subset of the sample: CD45RA+ positively selected. The receptors stem from a man between 25 and 39 years old in good health.

The chain carries TRBV30 and TRBJ2-7; TRBD1 matches at 7 bases. The J segment lost 7 bases and the V segment lost 0 bases, leaving 9 bases of the junction unmatched. The CDR3 is 14 residues long. CDR1 is GTSNPN, CDR2 SVGIG, per germline (reference sequence). The CDR3 region is CAWSVQGGSGEQYF. CDR3 DNA: TGTGCCTGGAGTGTACAAGGGGGCTCGGGTGAGCAGTACTTC.

The CDR3 bases are TGCGCCAGCAGGGACCTTCCGAGCGGGAGTGGCAATGAGCAGTTCTTC. Its protein is CASRDLPSGSGNEQFF. The chain carries TRBV10-2 and TRBJ2-1; the match to TRBD2 covers 8 bases. CDR3 length: 16 amino acids. With 6 bases clipped from V and 6 bases from J, the junction kept 13 bases outside the gene matches. Looked up from germline, CDR1 is WSHSY and CDR2 is SAAADI.

The chain is built from TRBV6-6 and TRBJ1-5; D uncertain. This CDR3 contains 14 residues. CDR1 MNHNY and CDR2 SVGAGI come from the germline V gene (reference sequence). Trimming pared 8 bases from V and 4 bases from J, leaving 15 bases between. The CDR3 is CASQLSGGNQPQHF. For the CDR3, the DNA is TGTGCCAGCCAACTGTCGGGCGGGAATCAGCCCCAGCATTTT.

Here the CDR3 reads CASRIAGGRETQYF. CDR3 DNA: TGTGCCAGCAGGATAGCGGGAGGGAGGGAGACCCAGTACTTC. This chain connects TRBV7-2 to TRBJ2-5, with 11 bases that match TRBD2. The CDR3 consists of 14 residues. V trimming: 6 bases; J trimming: 5 bases; junction bases outside the gene matches: 5. Germline assignment: CDR1 SGHTA and CDR2 FQGNSA.

The CDR3 coding sequence is TGCAGCGTTGAACGGCACCCGGAAGACACTGAAGCTTTCTTT. Translating gives CSVERHPEDTEAFF. The chain combines TRBV29-1 with TRBJ1-1, with no clear D. Looked up from germline, CDR1 is SQVTM and CDR2 is ANQGSEA. CDR3 length equals 14 residues. V dropped 2 bases and J dropped 3 bases, with 13 bases sitting between them.